The next 8 T cell receptor beta chains were all read from a single sample in a study of T cells expressing NK-cell markers. From the 5' RACE reads, TCRdb lists one entry per CDR3 protein and no DNA. The sample totals roughly 430,000 distinct CDR3 sequences; its top ten clones hold about 7.3%. Sequences were obtained from blood T cells: a sorted CD56 or NKG2C T cell subset, CD4+ or CD8+ T cells, or bulk PBMC T cells (not recorded which). These receptors were collected from a woman aged 18-70 years in good health.

V is TRBV20-1 and J is TRBJ1-1. Per germline, CDR1 DFQATT and CDR2 SNEGSKA (reference sequence). The CDR3 is 14 amino acids. The CDR3 loop is CSAGGEVLNTEAFF.

V gene TRBV7-2 combines with J gene TRBJ2-5; TCRdb's D call of TRBD1 is untestable without DNA. CDR3 length equals 14 residues. CDR1 and CDR2 (germline): SGHTA, FQGNSA. The CDR3 reads CASSWARGAETQYF.

CDR3 loop: CASSGDRSQPQHF. V and J are TRBV2 and TRBJ1-5; TCRdb's assignment of TRBD1 cannot be checked, as there is no DNA. Germline CDR1 reads SNHLY; CDR2 reads FYNNEI. CDR3 size: 13 residues.

The chain carries TRBV27 and TRBJ2-1; TCRdb names TRBD2, which stays unverified in the absence of DNA. The CDR3 extends over 17 amino acids. Per the germline V gene, CDR1 is MNHEY and CDR2 is SMNVEV (reference sequence). CDR3 protein: CANRGTSGRAGLGEQFF.

The J gene is TRBJ1-5, the V gene TRBV20-1; TCRdb's D call, TRBD1, is unchecked because there is no DNA. CDR3 length equals 15 residues. Germline CDR1 is DFQATT and CDR2 is SNEGSKA (reference sequence). The CDR3 is CSAGDLGGRSQPQHF.

The chain employs TRBV20-1 and TRBJ2-7; TCRdb's D call, TRBD1, is unchecked because there is no DNA. In germline, CDR1 is DFQATT, CDR2 SNEGSKA (reference sequence). CDR3 length: 15 amino acids. CDR3: CSARRWVRGTYEQYF.

The genes are TRBV4-1 and TRBJ1-5; lacking DNA, the TRBD1 call made by TCRdb goes unchecked. Germline V CDR1 and CDR2: MGHRA, YSYEKL. The CDR3 length is 16 residues. CDR3 residues: CASSQRGTISNQPQHF.

The chain uses TRBV7-2 and TRBJ2-1; the TCRdb call, TRBD2, lacks DNA for checking. The CDR3 sequence is 16 residues long. Looked up from germline, CDR1 is SGHTA and CDR2 is FQGNSA. This chain's CDR3 is CASSLVGSWANLEQFF.